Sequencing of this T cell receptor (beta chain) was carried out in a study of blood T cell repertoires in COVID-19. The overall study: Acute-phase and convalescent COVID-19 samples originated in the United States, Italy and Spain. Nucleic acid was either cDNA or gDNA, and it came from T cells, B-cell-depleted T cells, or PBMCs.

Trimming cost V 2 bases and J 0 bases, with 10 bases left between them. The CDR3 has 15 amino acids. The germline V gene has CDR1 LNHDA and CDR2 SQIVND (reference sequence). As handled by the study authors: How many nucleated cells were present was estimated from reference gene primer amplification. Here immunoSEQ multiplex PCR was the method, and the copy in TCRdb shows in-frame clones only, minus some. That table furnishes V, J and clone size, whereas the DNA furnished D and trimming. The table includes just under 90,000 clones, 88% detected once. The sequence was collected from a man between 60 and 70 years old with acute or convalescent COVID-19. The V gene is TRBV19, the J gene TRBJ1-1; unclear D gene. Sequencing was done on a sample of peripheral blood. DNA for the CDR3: TGTGCCAGTAGTATAAACAGTTACATGAACACTGAAGCTTTCTTT. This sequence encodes CASSINSYMNTEAFF.